A single TCR beta chain is shown here with its context. Its antigen is still unknown. Ophthalmopathy patients showed a Clinical Activity Score of at least 3, NOSPECS grade of at least 4 and duration under 3 months. This sample was included in a study of T cells in Graves' hyperthyroidism and ophthalmopathy. Across the whole study: Specimen type is peripheral blood, collected at initial diagnosis prior to any treatment.

RNA transcripts served as the template for amplifying TCR beta CDR3 regions. HTBI primers were the set used in a first-round RT-PCR of the TCR CDR3. TCRdb called the multiplex PCR reads again in MiXCR, with one record for every CDR3 protein. The sample has 620,000 or so distinct CDR3 sequences, more than 12% seen once. General observations from the study: Peripheral blood also featured most of the thyroid clonotypes expanded above 0.001.

The trim removed 4 bases at V and 8 bases at J, leaving 12 bases unmatched. Germline CDR1 SGHNT, CDR2 YYREEE (reference sequence). CDR3 size: 15 residues. The TCR comes from a woman aged 45-60 years with Graves' ophthalmopathy. The sequenced material came from blood. V usage is TRBV5-4 and J usage is TRBJ1-3, with 7 bases lining up with TRBD1. CDR3 region: CASSPGVGGGYTIYF. Here the CDR3 DNA reads TGTGCCAGCAGCCCCGGGGTAGGGGGCGGTTACACCATATATTTT.